Following are 30 T cell receptor beta chains from one sample sequenced in a study of blood T cell repertoires in COVID-19. Measured with immunoSEQ multiplex PCR; TCRdb has only the in-frame clones, and not every one. The sample has just under 150,000 clones, about 85% seen once. Sequencing input: peripheral blood. Receptors were obtained from a human donor with acute or convalescent COVID-19. The donor label of this sample is uncertain.

The chain couples TRBV6-5 to TRBJ1-1, with TRBD1 matching 7 bases. CDR1 MNHEY and CDR2 SVGAGI come from the germline V gene. V lost 6 bases, J lost 3 bases, and 10 bases stayed unmatched. This CDR3 region has 15 residues. CDR3 sequence (DNA): TGTGCCAGCAGAGAGTTACAGGGGTGGGACACTGAAGCTTTCTTT. Its protein product is CASRELQGWDTEAFF.

J is TRBJ2-1 and V is TRBV19; D possibly corresponds to TRBD2 (5 bases). There are 14 residues in the CDR3. The V gene's germline CDR1 is LNHDA and CDR2 SQIVND (reference sequence). Deletions cut 10 bases from V and 0 bases from J, with 13 bases between. CDR3 sequence (DNA): TGTGCCACCAGGACTTCCACCTCCTACAATGAGCAGTTCTTC. Its translation is CATRTSTSYNEQFF.

This chain uses TRBV7-9 with TRBJ2-4; a weak D match, TRBD2 (5 bases). The germline V and J ends were trimmed by 1 base and 8 bases, with 6 bases remaining between them. Germline V lookup: CDR1 SEHNR, CDR2 FQNEAQ (reference sequence). This CDR3 region has 12 residues. CDR3 residues: CASSLERDIQYF. The DNA for the CDR3 is TGTGCCAGCAGCTTAGAGAGGGACATTCAGTACTTC.

The chain is built from TRBV7-2 and TRBJ2-2; 8 positions agree with TRBD2. The length of the CDR3 is 18 residues. V gave up 5 bases and J gave up 7 bases; unmatched junction bases: 18. CDR1 and CDR2 (germline): SGHTA, FQGNSA. This CDR3 is CASSPLDDGRAVFGELFF. The CDR3, as DNA: TGTGCCAGCAGCCCGCTAGATGACGGGAGGGCTGTTTTCGGGGAGCTGTTTTTT.

This chain uses TRBV18 with TRBJ1-2; 7 bases map to TRBD1. This CDR3 has 14 amino acids. V was clipped by 6 bases and J by 5 bases; unmatched bases: 9. The germline CDR1 and CDR2 sequences are KGHSH and LQKENI. The CDR3 region has the DNA TGTGCCAGCTCCCCGGATGACAGGGATTATGGCTACACCTTC. This encodes CASSPDDRDYGYTF.

The chain carries TRBV27 and TRBJ1-6; D is undetermined. This CDR3 spans 14 amino acids. Germline V gene data show CDR1 as MNHEY and CDR2 as SMNVEV (reference sequence). V was pared by 6 bases and J by 7 bases, with 13 bases between. The CDR3 nucleotides read TGTGCCAGCAGCCTCTGGAGGAACAATTCACCCCTCCACTTT. This codes for CASSLWRNNSPLHF.

This sequence joins TRBV7-9 and TRBJ1-1; a possible D gene is TRBD1 (6 bases). The CDR3 consists of 14 residues. V lost 1 base and J 5 bases, leaving 11 bases between the germline ends. Germline values: CDR1 SEHNR, CDR2 FQNEAQ (reference sequence). The CDR3 DNA reads as TGTGCCAGCAGCTTAGAACAGGGTGGGACTGAAGCTTTCTTT. This gives the protein CASSLEQGGTEAFF. The full variable domain, in which reference TRBV7-9 and TRBJ1-1 provide the parts outside the CDR3, is DTGVSQNPRHKITKRGQNVTFRCDPISEHNRLYWYRQTLGQGPEFLTYFQNEAQLEKSRLLSDRFSAERPKGSFSTLEIQRTEQGDSAMYLCASSLEQGGTEAFFGQGTRLTVV.

J is TRBJ2-1 and V is TRBV10-3, with 7 bases identical to TRBD2. The germline V gene has CDR1 ENHRY and CDR2 SYGVKD. V lost 6 bases, J lost 7 bases, and 15 bases stayed unmatched. This CDR3 contains 16 residues. CDR3 DNA sequence: TGTGCCATCAGAAGTCAGGGTGGCGGGAGCGGAAATGAGCAGTTCTTC. Translating gives CAIRSQGGGSGNEQFF.

The count of this clone is one. The rearrangement uses TRBV3-1 (or the pseudogene TRBV3-2) and TRBJ2-3; TRBD2 might be the D (6 bases). The V end was cut by 4 bases, the J end by 2 bases, with 16 bases between. From germline, CDR1 is LGHDT and CDR2 YNNKEL (reference sequence). The CDR3 consists of 16 residues. The DNA of the CDR3 is TGTGCCAGCAGCCTTTTGGCGGGGCGCAACACAGATACGCAGTATTTT. Protein product: CASSLLAGRNTDTQYF.

The chain carries TRBV4-2 and TRBJ2-1, with D possibly being TRBD2 (6 bases). Trimming pared 3 bases from V and 3 bases from J, leaving 15 bases between. The CDR3 is 16 amino acids. Germline V gives CDR1 LGHNA, CDR2 YNFKEQ. The CDR3 loop reads CASSQGPGTHYNEQFF. The DNA for the CDR3 is TGTGCCAGCAGCCAGGGGCCCGGGACTCACTACAATGAGCAGTTCTTC.

The J gene is TRBJ2-1, the V gene TRBV2, with 13 bases that match TRBD2. The trim removed 2 bases at V and 8 bases at J, leaving 3 bases unmatched. Germline-derived CDR1 and CDR2 are SNHLY and FYNNEI. The CDR3 consists of 15 residues. The CDR3 protein is CASSETSGGAYEQFF. CDR3 sequence (DNA): TGTGCCAGCAGTGAAACTAGCGGGGGGGCCTATGAGCAGTTCTTC.

In nucleotides, the CDR3 is TGTGCCAGCACTAGCTCTGGGGCCAACGTCCTGACTTTC. Its translation is CASTSSGANVLTF. The rearrangement links TRBV2 to TRBJ2-6; no firm D call. The CDR3 length is 13 residues. The V end was cut by 7 bases, the J end by 0 bases, with 4 bases between. The germline V gene has CDR1 SNHLY and CDR2 FYNNEI.

V and J are TRBV4-3 and TRBJ2-3; TRBD1 matches 9 bases. V gave up 4 bases and J gave up 4 bases; unmatched junction bases: 6. CDR3 length: 15 amino acids. Germline lookup yields CDR1 LGHNA and CDR2 YSLEER. The CDR3 loop reads CASSPGQGRSDTQYF. The CDR3 DNA is TGCGCCAGCAGCCCGGGACAGGGAAGGTCAGATACGCAGTATTTT.

The J gene is TRBJ1-5, the V gene TRBV5-1, with D perhaps TRBD1 (6 bases). The CDR3 consists of 16 residues. Looked up from germline, CDR1 is SGHRS and CDR2 is YFSETQ. V lost 7 bases and J lost 5, with 22 bases in between. In nucleotides, the CDR3 is TGCGCCAGCGCCCCGGGGGGGGCGCGGTCGCATCAGCCCCAGCATTTT. Translating gives CASAPGGARSHQPQHF.

The chain carries TRBV11-2 and TRBJ2-3, with a possible D match to TRBD2 (6 bases). V was trimmed by 5 bases and J by 3 bases, leaving 21 bases between them. This CDR3 is 17 amino acids long. The germline V gene has CDR1 SGHAT and CDR2 FQNNGV. The CDR3 reads CASSPGTQRIPTDTQYF. In DNA form, the CDR3 reads TGTGCCAGCAGCCCGGGGACTCAACGTATCCCGACAGATACGCAGTATTTT.

This chain links TRBV24-1 with TRBJ2-3, with D unresolved. Germline CDR1 reads KGHDR; CDR2 reads SFDVKD. V was cut by 6 bases and J by 5 bases, with 5 bases left in between. The CDR3 totals 11 residues. The CDR3 DNA is TGTGCCACCAGTCGTCTAGATACGCAGTATTTT. Encoded protein: CATSRLDTQYF.

The rearrangement links TRBV30 to TRBJ2-1; 15 bases are a match to TRBD2. This CDR3 spans 15 amino acids. After removal of 8 bases from V and 4 bases from J, the junction contained 6 bases not matched to a gene. Germline loops: CDR1 GTSNPN, CDR2 SVGIG (reference sequence). CDR3 sequence reads: CAGGTSGGSYNEQFF. The CDR3 bases are TGTGCCGGAGGGACTAGCGGGGGGAGTTACAATGAGCAGTTCTTC.

V gene TRBV6-5 combines with J gene TRBJ1-1; 9 nucleotides agree with TRBD1. This CDR3 contains 12 residues. Germline assignment: CDR1 MNHEY and CDR2 SVGAGI. Losses at the gene ends were 4 bases for V and 7 bases for J; bases not matched to a gene: 1. The CDR3 bases are TGTGCCAGCAGTTGGGGACAGGGTGAAGCTTTCTTT. It specifies CASSWGQGEAFF.

This clone has only one observation. The chain links TRBV9 to TRBJ1-1; TRBD1 matches 8 bases. Germline assignment: CDR1 SGDLS and CDR2 YYNGEE. The CDR3 contains 17 residues. J gave up 1 base and V 3 bases, and 11 bases lay outside the gene matches. Written as DNA, the CDR3 is TGTGCCAGCAGCGCCTGGGACAGGTGGGGAGGGAACACTGAAGCTTTCTTT. Translating it yields CASSAWDRWGGNTEAFF. The entire variable domain, with the rest obtained from reference TRBV9 and TRBJ1-1, is as follows: DSGVTQTPKHLITATGQRVTLRCSPRSGDLSVYWYQQSLDQGLQFLIQYYNGEERAKGNILERFSAQQFPDLHSELNLSSLELGDSALYFCASSAWDRWGGNTEAFFGQGTRLTVV.

This chain joins TRBV3-1 (or the pseudogene TRBV3-2) and TRBJ2-3, with D possibly TRBD2 on 5 matching bases. The CDR3 is 17 amino acids. V lost 1 base, J lost 0 bases, and 14 bases lay in between. Germline assignment: CDR1 LGHDT and CDR2 YNNKEL (reference sequence). The CDR3 loop is CASSQVSVAPSTDTQYF. The CDR3 bases are TGTGCCAGCAGCCAAGTCTCAGTAGCGCCTAGCACAGATACGCAGTATTTT.

The CDR3 sequence is CASSPHRGAGSSTDTQYF. In DNA form, the CDR3 reads TGTGCCAGCAGTCCCCACAGGGGCGCGGGTTCTAGCACAGATACGCAGTATTTT. The V gene is TRBV6-6, the J gene TRBJ2-3, with 7 positions matching TRBD1. Trimming removed 5 bases from V and 0 bases from J; junction bases left unmatched: 14. The CDR3 length is 18 residues. Germline CDR1 reads MNHNY; CDR2 reads SVGAGI (reference sequence).

The chain joins TRBV3-1 (or the pseudogene TRBV3-2) to TRBJ2-1, with 14 bases that match TRBD2. V lost 1 base, J lost 0 bases, and 2 bases stayed unmatched. The CDR3 length is 18 residues. Germline CDR1 and CDR2: LGHDT and YNNKEL (reference sequence). CDR3: CASSQVGTSGGSYNEQFF. The CDR3 region has the DNA TGTGCCAGCAGCCAAGTAGGGACTAGCGGGGGCTCCTACAATGAGCAGTTCTTC.

The chain combines TRBV4-2 with TRBJ1-3, with no clear D. The CDR3 extends over 15 amino acids. Germline loops: CDR1 LGHNA, CDR2 YNFKEQ. V was cut by 1 base and J by 6 bases, with 13 bases left in between. The CDR3 coding sequence is TGTGCCAGCAGCCAAGTCACCTCCCGGGAAAACACCATATATTTT. Encoded protein: CASSQVTSRENTIYF.

The chain is built from TRBV2 and TRBJ2-4; D possibly corresponds to TRBD2 (6 bases). The CDR3 runs to 15 residues. V gave up 8 bases and J gave up 0 bases, with 14 bases separating them. Germline assignment: CDR1 SNHLY and CDR2 FYNNEI. CDR3: CASSLGGIAKNIQYF. The CDR3 DNA reads as TGTGCCAGCTCTTTAGGAGGGATAGCCAAAAACATTCAGTACTTC. Together with reference TRBV2 and TRBJ2-4, the CDR3 gives the full variable domain: EPEVTQTPSHQVTQMGQEVILRCVPISNHLYFYWYRQILGQKVEFLVSFYNNEISEKSEIFDDQFSVERPDGSNFTLKIRSTKLEDSAMYFCASSLGGIAKNIQYFGAGTRLSVL.

The CDR3, as DNA: TGTGCCAGCAGTGAGGGCCGGTTGACAGATACGCAGTATTTT. Its protein product is CASSEGRLTDTQYF. The chain combines TRBV25-1 with TRBJ2-3, with D hard to call. The germline gives CDR1 MGHDK, CDR2 SYGVNS. Trimming removed 3 bases from V and 3 bases from J, with 10 bases in between. The CDR3 covers 14 residues.

CDR3: CASSLSPGASGRGDEQFF. The CDR3 nucleotides read TGCGCCAGCAGCTTGTCGCCGGGGGCTAGCGGGAGAGGAGATGAGCAGTTCTTC. V and J are TRBV5-1 and TRBJ2-1, with 10 bases aligning to TRBD2. Germline V CDR1 and CDR2: SGHRS, YFSETQ. V gave up 1 base and J gave up 8 bases; unmatched junction bases: 15. The CDR3 contains 18 residues.

The CDR3 region is CASSQVRSPLHF. The CDR3 DNA is TGTGCCAGCAGCCAAGTCCGGTCACCCCTCCACTTT. The chain has TRBV3-1 (or the pseudogene TRBV3-2) and TRBJ1-6; D call uncertain. V shed 1 base and J shed 10 bases, with 5 bases lying between them. CDR1 and CDR2 (germline): LGHDT, YNNKEL (reference sequence). The CDR3 extends over 12 amino acids.

V usage is TRBV18 and J usage is TRBJ1-6, with 7 bases aligning to TRBD1. V dropped 0 bases and J dropped 6; count of bases not matched to a gene: 11. The V gene's germline CDR1 is KGHSH and CDR2 LQKENI. This CDR3 is built from 18 residues. CDR3 residues: CASSPPSSYRGGNSPLHF. In nucleotides, the CDR3 is TGTGCCAGCTCACCACCCTCGAGCTACAGGGGTGGTAATTCACCCCTCCACTTT.

In DNA form, the CDR3 reads TGTGCCACCAGTGACTCCGGGAGCAATCAGCCCCAGCATTTT. The encoded protein is CATSDSGSNQPQHF. The chain joins TRBV24-1 to TRBJ1-5; the D is unclear. The CDR3 extends over 14 amino acids. The V gene's germline CDR1 is KGHDR and CDR2 SFDVKD. Trimming took off 4 bases at V and 1 base at J, with 7 bases between the two ends.

V and J are TRBV7-9 and TRBJ1-4, with D perhaps matching TRBD1 (5 bases). Trimming pared 0 bases from V and 3 bases from J, leaving 11 bases between. The CDR3 has 16 residues. Per germline, CDR1 SEHNR and CDR2 FQNEAQ (reference sequence). The CDR3: CASSLASGGPNEKLFF. The DNA of the CDR3 is TGTGCCAGCAGCTTAGCATCGGGGGGTCCTAATGAAAAACTGTTTTTT.